One and the same sample provided the 24 T cell receptor beta chains below, sequenced in a study of T cell responses to AZD1222 COVID-19 vaccine. Here immunoSEQ multiplex PCR was the method, and the copy in TCRdb shows in-frame clones only, minus some. The table has 95,000 to 150,000 clones, 70% to 90% seen once; the top ten hold 2.4%. The source was peripheral blood, collected on day 0 of AZD1222 vaccination. The origin of the receptors is an adult in good health.

The V gene is TRBV19, the J gene TRBJ2-2; maybe TRBD2 (6 bases). This CDR3 is 12 amino acids long. V lost 6 bases and J lost 6, with 8 bases in between. The V gene's germline CDR1 is LNHDA and CDR2 SQIVND (reference sequence). The CDR3: CASRGEAGELFF. CDR3 in DNA: TGTGCCAGTAGGGGGGAGGCCGGGGAGCTGTTTTTT.

The chain couples TRBV28 to TRBJ1-5; 7 bases agree with TRBD1. In germline, CDR1 is MDHEN, CDR2 SYDVKM. The CDR3 runs to 15 residues. With 3 bases clipped from V and 6 bases from J, the junction kept 8 bases outside the gene matches. For the CDR3, the DNA is TGTGCCAGCAGTTTGGAGGGGGCAGCAGGTCAGCCCCAGCATTTT. It translates to CASSLEGAAGQPQHF.

The chain is built from TRBV18 and TRBJ2-7; D might be TRBD1 (6 bases). Germline V lookup: CDR1 KGHSH, CDR2 LQKENI. The germline V and J ends were trimmed by 2 bases and 5 bases, with 13 bases remaining between them. The CDR3 has 14 amino acids. DNA for the CDR3: TGTGCCAGCTCACCATCTCCAGGGGACGACGAGCAGTACTTC. Translated, it gives CASSPSPGDDEQYF.

The chain employs TRBV28 and TRBJ2-7, with D unresolved. CDR1 and CDR2 from the germline V gene are MDHEN and SYDVKM. The CDR3 runs 15 residues. V lost 5 bases and J lost 1, with 15 bases in between. The CDR3 coding sequence is TGTGCCAGCAGTCCAGGCGGCCCTAAGTCCTACGAGCAGTACTTC. Residues: CASSPGGPKSYEQYF. Full variable domain (outside the CDR3, taken from reference TRBV28 and TRBJ2-7): DVKVTQSSRYLVKRTGEKVFLECVQDMDHENMFWYRQDPGLGLRLIYFSYDVKMKEKGDIPEGYSVSREKKERFSLILESASTNQTSMYLCASSPGGPKSYEQYFGPGTRLTVT.

The V gene is TRBV5-1, the J gene TRBJ2-2; D may be TRBD1 or TRBD2 (7 bases each). Between the trimmed V and J ends, which lost 8 bases and 5 bases, there was a span of 19 bases. In germline, CDR1 is SGHRS, CDR2 YFSETQ. The CDR3 extends over 15 amino acids. CDR3 amino acids: CASRQGEGRTGELFF. The CDR3, as DNA: TGCGCCAGTCGCCAGGGGGAGGGCCGAACCGGGGAGCTGTTTTTT.

DNA for the CDR3: TGTGCCAGCTCACCACAGACAGGAGGGAACACTGAAGCTTTCTTT. This sequence encodes CASSPQTGGNTEAFF. The chain employs TRBV18 and TRBJ1-1; D is possibly TRBD1 (6 bases). V was trimmed by 1 base and J by 1 base, leaving 10 bases between them. There are 15 residues in the CDR3. CDR1 is KGHSH, CDR2 LQKENI, per germline.

The chain employs TRBV9 and TRBJ2-7, with D hard to call. In germline, CDR1 is SGDLS, CDR2 YYNGEE. V was cut by 3 bases and J by 0 bases, with 10 bases left in between. The CDR3 runs to 14 residues. The CDR3 sequence is CASSARQDSYEQYF. The CDR3 nucleotides read TGTGCCAGCAGCGCTCGGCAGGACTCCTACGAGCAGTACTTC.

V and J are TRBV5-1 and TRBJ1-1; D might be TRBD1 (5 bases). Germline V gene lookup returns CDR1 SGHRS and CDR2 YFSETQ. V shed 7 bases and J shed 1 base, with 20 bases lying between them. This CDR3 is 16 amino acids long. CDR3 in amino acids: CASGKGFLQTNTEAFF. Written as DNA, the CDR3 is TGCGCCAGCGGTAAGGGGTTCTTACAAACGAACACTGAAGCTTTCTTT.

The genes are TRBV19 and TRBJ2-5, with TRBD1 matching over 7 bases. The CDR3 runs 14 residues. Germline V gene data show CDR1 as LNHDA and CDR2 as SQIVND (reference sequence). Trimming at V came to 6 bases and at J to 5 bases, leaving 9 bases not matched to a gene. The CDR3 sequence is CASSLGGLGETQYF. The DNA of the CDR3 is TGTGCCAGTAGCCTAGGGGGCTTGGGGGAGACCCAGTACTTC.

V gene TRBV15 combines with J gene TRBJ1-4; TRBD1 agrees at 7 bases. The CDR3 is made up of 14 amino acids. The ends lost 5 bases at V and 7 bases at J; junction bases unmatched: 7. In germline, CDR1 is LNHNV, CDR2 YYDKDF (reference sequence). The CDR3 nucleotides are TGTGCCACCAGCTTCGACAGGGAAGGTGAAAAACTGTTTTTT. Residues: CATSFDREGEKLFF.

This clone occurred a few times. The gene calls are TRBV30 and TRBJ1-5, with a weak D call TRBD1 (5 bases). The CDR3 consists of 13 residues. V was clipped by 4 bases and J by 4 bases, with 11 bases between them. The germline V gene has CDR1 GTSNPN and CDR2 SVGIG (reference sequence). Here the CDR3 DNA reads TGTGCCTGGACTCGACAGAGTAATCAGCCCCAGCATTTT. It codes for CAWTRQSNQPQHF.

The V gene is TRBV27, the J gene TRBJ1-5, with 7 bases matching TRBD1. The CDR3 is 12 amino acids. The V gene's germline CDR1 is MNHEY and CDR2 SMNVEV (reference sequence). CDR3 loop: CVHFKGAQPQHF. CDR3 coding DNA: TGTGTCCACTTCAAGGGGGCACAGCCCCAGCATTTT.

The rearrangement joins TRBV19 to TRBJ2-1; TRBD2 aligns across 14 bases. Unmatched junction bases numbered 7, after V lost 0 bases and J lost 3 bases. Germline assignment: CDR1 LNHDA and CDR2 SQIVND (reference sequence). The CDR3 runs 19 residues. CDR3 protein: CASSIDGLAGGSHYNEQFF. CDR3 DNA: TGTGCCAGTAGTATAGACGGACTAGCGGGAGGTTCCCACTACAATGAGCAGTTCTTC.

J is TRBJ2-3 and V is TRBV28, with 9 bases lining up with TRBD2. The J segment lost 3 bases and the V segment lost 7 bases, leaving 11 bases of the junction unmatched. The CDR3 contains 16 residues. CDR1 is MDHEN, CDR2 SYDVKM, per germline. CDR3 sequence reads: CASNRGGGRATDTQYF. The CDR3 DNA sequence: TGTGCCAGCAACAGGGGAGGCGGGAGGGCTACAGATACGCAGTATTTT.

The V call is TRBV28, the J call TRBJ2-1; D not certain. Germline loops: CDR1 MDHEN, CDR2 SYDVKM. V lost 5 bases and J 4 bases, leaving 9 bases between the germline ends. This CDR3 spans 13 amino acids. The CDR3 loop reads CASSPRNYNEQFF. The DNA for the CDR3 is TGTGCCAGCAGTCCCAGGAATTACAATGAGCAGTTCTTC.

CDR3 sequence reads: CASSLDRGIGYTF. Here the CDR3 DNA reads TGTGCCAGCAGCTTAGACAGGGGAATTGGCTACACCTTC. The chain employs TRBV7-2 and TRBJ1-2, with 7 bases lining up with TRBD1. V dropped 1 base and J dropped 7; count of bases not matched to a gene: 3. Per germline, CDR1 SGHTA and CDR2 FQGNSA. There are 13 residues in the CDR3.

This chain uses TRBV7-9 with TRBJ2-7; TRBD1 agrees at 7 bases. The CDR3 consists of 14 residues. Germline loops: CDR1 SEHNR, CDR2 FQNEAQ (reference sequence). V trimming: 5 bases; J trimming: 3 bases; junction bases outside the gene matches: 7. CDR3 DNA: TGTGCCAGCAGCGCCAGACAGGGAAACTACGAGCAGTACTTC. Its translation: CASSARQGNYEQYF.

The chain carries TRBV6-1 and TRBJ2-5; 7 nucleotides align to TRBD2. This CDR3 is built from 16 residues. With 0 bases clipped from V and 2 bases from J, the junction kept 6 bases outside the gene matches. Germline values: CDR1 MNHNS, CDR2 SASEGT. CDR3 sequence: CASSEARAGRQETQYF. CDR3 nucleotide sequence: TGTGCCAGCAGTGAAGCGAGGGCCGGGAGGCAAGAGACCCAGTACTTC.

The chain couples TRBV5-4 to TRBJ2-1; TRBD2 agrees at 7 bases. Germline lookup yields CDR1 SGHNT and CDR2 YYREEE (reference sequence). V was pared by 1 base and J by 0 bases, with 4 bases of the junction left unmatched. The CDR3 consists of 16 residues. CDR3 bases: TGTGCCAGCAGCTTGCCTAGCGGAGTCTCCTACAATGAGCAGTTCTTC. This translates into CASSLPSGVSYNEQFF.

The chain is built from TRBV7-9 and TRBJ1-1; possible D gene TRBD1, 5 bases. CDR1 SEHNR and CDR2 FQNEAQ come from the germline V gene (reference sequence). CDR3 length equals 13 residues. The V gene lost 11 bases and the J gene lost 7 bases, with 20 bases spanning the gap. CDR3 DNA: TGTGCCGGCGGGACTCCGTTAGGGGATGAAGCTTTCTTT. Encoded protein: CAGGTPLGDEAFF.

V gene TRBV30 combines with J gene TRBJ2-3; 7 positions match TRBD2. Germline CDR1 and CDR2: GTSNPN and SVGIG (reference sequence). The V and J ends lost 0 bases and 6 bases, in that order; junction bases with no gene match: 9. The CDR3 contains 15 residues. The DNA for the CDR3 is TGTGCCTGGAGTGTGGGGGGGACGGCCTGGGATACGCAGTATTTT. It is translated as CAWSVGGTAWDTQYF.

The V call is TRBV5-6, the J call TRBJ2-3, with a tentative D call TRBD2 (6 bases). The V and J ends lost 3 bases and 2 bases respectively, with 10 bases between them. The CDR3 runs 14 residues. CDR1 SGHDT and CDR2 YYEEEE come from the germline V gene. Written as DNA, the CDR3 is TGTGCCAGCAGCTCTAGCGACCACACAGATACGCAGTATTTT. This gives the protein CASSSSDHTDTQYF.

The CDR3 sequence: CASSLEPYATGELFF. The DNA for the CDR3 is TGTGCCAGCAGTTTAGAACCGTACGCCACCGGGGAGCTGTTTTTT. The chain links TRBV27 to TRBJ2-2; D unclear. The V end lost 2 bases, the J end lost 4 bases, and 11 bases lay between the germline ends. The CDR3 extends over 15 amino acids. CDR1 and CDR2 from the germline V gene are MNHEY and SMNVEV (reference sequence).

Only one count was recorded for this clone. The chain recombines TRBV30 with TRBJ1-1, with no clear D. V was cut by 2 bases and J by 5 bases, with 18 bases left in between. CDR1 is GTSNPN, CDR2 SVGIG, per germline (reference sequence). The CDR3 sequence is 15 residues long. The CDR3 reads CAWSPPLDPWTEAFF. Here the CDR3 DNA reads TGTGCCTGGAGTCCTCCCCTGGACCCCTGGACTGAAGCTTTCTTT. Supplemented by reference TRBV30 and TRBJ1-1, the full variable domain reads SQTIHQWPATLVQPVGSPLSLECTVEGTSNPNLYWYRQAAGRGLQLLFYSVGIGQISSEVPQNLSASRPQDRQFILSSKKLLLSDSGFYLCAWSPPLDPWTEAFFGQGTRLTVV.